This T cell receptor (beta chain) was obtained from a study of T cell responses to AZD1222 COVID-19 vaccine. Across the whole study: The analysis combined second doses at about 4 or about 12 weeks. The study, taken as a whole, reports: Across spike, vaccine-associated CD4 TCRs were found, dominant at 160-218 and 743-854.

The CDR3 sequence is 13 residues long. Deletions cut 5 bases from V and 6 bases from J, with 11 bases between. CDR1 MDHEN and CDR2 SYDVKM come from the germline V gene. Only in-frame clones appear in the TCRdb table, and some are missing; sequencing was by immunoSEQ multiplex PCR. The sample carries roughly 100,000 clones, roughly 91% recorded once. Worth noting for this clone: As yet, its antigen is unknown.

This clonotype was sampled from an adult in good health. This rearrangement joins TRBV28 to TRBJ1-5; D gene uncertain. The sequenced sample was peripheral blood, obtained on day 0 of AZD1222 vaccination. The CDR3: CASSHVHGQPQHF. The CDR3 DNA reads as TGTGCCAGCAGTCATGTACACGGTCAGCCCCAGCATTTT. The full variable domain, its missing parts supplied by reference TRBV28 and TRBJ1-5, is DVKVTQSSRYLVKRTGEKVFLECVQDMDHENMFWYRQDPGLGLRLIYFSYDVKMKEKGDIPEGYSVSREKKERFSLILESASTNQTSMYLCASSHVHGQPQHFGDGTRLSIL.